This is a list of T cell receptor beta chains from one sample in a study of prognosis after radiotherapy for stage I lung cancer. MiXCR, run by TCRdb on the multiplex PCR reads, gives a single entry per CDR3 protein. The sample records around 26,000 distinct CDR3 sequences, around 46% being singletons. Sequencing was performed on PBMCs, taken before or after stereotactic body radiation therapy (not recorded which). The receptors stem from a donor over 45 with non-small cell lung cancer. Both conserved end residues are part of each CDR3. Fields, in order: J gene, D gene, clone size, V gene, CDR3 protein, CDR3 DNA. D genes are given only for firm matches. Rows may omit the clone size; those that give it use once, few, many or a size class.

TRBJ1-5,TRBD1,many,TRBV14,CASSHRDWTGGDDSQPQHF,TGTGCCAGCAGCCATCGAGACTGGACAGGGGGCGACGATAGTCAGCCCCAGCATTTT
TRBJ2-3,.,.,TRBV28,CASREGHLTQYF,TGTGCCAGCAGGGAGGGTCACCTTACGCAGTATTTT
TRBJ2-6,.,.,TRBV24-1,CATSDSVTRSSGANVLTF,TGTGCCACCAGTGATTCCGTGACACGTAGCTCTGGGGCCAACGTCCTGACTTTC
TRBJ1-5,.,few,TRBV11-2,CASSLEGTGQPQHF,TGTGCCAGCAGCTTAGAGGGTACGGGACAGCCCCAGCATTTT
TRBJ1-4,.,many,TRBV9,CASSALGRAEKLFF,TGTGCCAGCAGCGCCCTAGGACGAGCTGAAAAACTGTTTTTT
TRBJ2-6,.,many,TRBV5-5,CASFKLPGANVLTF,TGTGCCAGCTTTAAGTTGCCTGGGGCCAACGTCCTGACTTTC
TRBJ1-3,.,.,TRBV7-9,CASSHSGSPGRSGNTIYF,TGTGCCAGCAGCCACTCGGGGTCTCCGGGACGCTCTGGAAACACCATATATTTT
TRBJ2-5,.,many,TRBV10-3,CAISESKTQYF,TGTGCCATCAGTGAGTCTAAGACCCAGTACTTC
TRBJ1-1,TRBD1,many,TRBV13,CASRTGGENTEAFF,TGTGCCAGCAGGACAGGGGGCGAGAACACTGAAGCTTTCTTT
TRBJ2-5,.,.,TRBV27,CASSPNVQTQYF,TGTGCCAGCAGCCCTAACGTACAGACCCAGTACTTC
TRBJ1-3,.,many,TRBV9,CASSVDNRASGNTIYF,TGTGCCAGCAGCGTAGATAACAGGGCATCTGGAAACACCATATATTTT
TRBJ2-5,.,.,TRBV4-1,CASSQGGPQETQYF,TGCGCCAGCAGCCAAGGGGGACCTCAAGAGACCCAGTACTTC
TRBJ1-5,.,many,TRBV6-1,CASSRSGASNQPQHF,TGTGCCAGCAGCCGCTCGGGGGCTAGCAATCAGCCCCAGCATTTT
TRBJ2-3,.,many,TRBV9,CASSVGGPGGTDTQYF,TGTGCCAGCAGCGTAGGGGGACCTGGGGGCACAGATACGCAGTATTTT
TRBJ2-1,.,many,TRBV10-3,CAISDIEGYNEQFF,TGTGCCATCAGTGACATAGAGGGCTACAATGAGCAGTTCTTC
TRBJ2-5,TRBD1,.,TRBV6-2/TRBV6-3,CASSLVTGQETQYF,TGTGCCAGCAGTCTCGTGACAGGGCAAGAGACCCAGTACTTC
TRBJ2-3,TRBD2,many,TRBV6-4,CASSDSGTGRDTQYF,TGTGCCAGCAGTGATAGCGGGACGGGGCGGGATACGCAGTATTTT
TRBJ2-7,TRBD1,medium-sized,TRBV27,CASSPGQGTYEQYF,TGTGCCAGCAGTCCCGGACAGGGTACCTACGAGCAGTACTTC
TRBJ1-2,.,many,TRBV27,CASGRPGPTSNYGYTF,TGTGCCAGCGGCAGACCGGGGCCGACGAGTAACTATGGCTACACCTTC
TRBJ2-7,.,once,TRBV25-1,CASLYLDCKLAESYEQYF,TGTGCCAGCCTATACTTGGATTGTAAATTAGCAGAATCCTACGAGCAGTACTTC
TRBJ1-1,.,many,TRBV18,CASLGDRMNTEAFF,TGTGCCAGCCTAGGGGACCGTATGAACACTGAAGCTTTCTTT
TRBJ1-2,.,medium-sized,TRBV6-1,CASSQGRRIYTF,TGTGCCAGCAGCCAAGGCCGTAGGATCTACACCTTC
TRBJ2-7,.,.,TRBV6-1,CASGVFGGYEQYF,TGTGCCAGCGGGGTATTTGGGGGATACGAGCAGTACTTC
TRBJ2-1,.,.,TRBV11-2,CAISLTRVTPGDNEQFF,TGTGCCATCAGCCTCACCCGGGTGACACCGGGGGACAATGAGCAGTTCTTC
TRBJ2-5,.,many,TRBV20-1,CSAWEGGGGETQYF,TGCAGTGCTTGGGAAGGTGGAGGCGGAGAGACCCAGTACTTC
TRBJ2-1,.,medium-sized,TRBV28,CASSKNQELYNEQFF,TGTGCCAGCAGTAAAAATCAGGAACTTTACAATGAGCAGTTCTTC
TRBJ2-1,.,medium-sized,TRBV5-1,CASSPFSSVDGNEQFF,TGCGCCAGCAGCCCCTTCTCTAGCGTCGACGGGAATGAGCAGTTCTTC
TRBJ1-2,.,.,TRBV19,CASSIGTTGYVYGYTF,TGTGCCAGTAGTATAGGGACGACAGGATATGTCTATGGCTACACCTTC
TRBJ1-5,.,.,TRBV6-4,CACIILRGANQPQHF,TGTGCCTGCATTATCCTTAGAGGGGCGAATCAGCCCCAGCATTTT
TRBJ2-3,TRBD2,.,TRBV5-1,CASSPTGTSGPSTDTQYF,TGCGCCAGCAGCCCCACAGGGACTAGCGGACCTAGCACAGATACGCAGTATTTT
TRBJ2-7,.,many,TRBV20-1,CSARAPARSYEQYF,TGCAGTGCTAGAGCACCGGCCAGAAGCTACGAGCAGTACTTC
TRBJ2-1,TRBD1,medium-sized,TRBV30,CAWSVRDRGPYNEQFF,TGTGCCTGGAGTGTGAGGGACAGGGGGCCCTACAATGAGCAGTTCTTC
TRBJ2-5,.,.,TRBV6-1,CASIYGGLDIETQYF,TGTGCCAGCATTTATGGGGGGCTAGATATCGAGACCCAGTACTTC
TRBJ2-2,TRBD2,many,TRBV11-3,CASSPGLERPPGELFF,TGTGCCAGCAGCCCAGGACTAGAGAGACCCCCCGGGGAGCTGTTTTTT
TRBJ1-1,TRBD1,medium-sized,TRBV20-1,CSANEQQGPNTEAFF,TGCAGTGCTAATGAACAACAGGGGCCGAACACTGAAGCTTTCTTT
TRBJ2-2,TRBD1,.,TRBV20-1,CSARLTGGMPGELFF,TGCAGTGCTAGACTGACAGGGGGTATGCCCGGGGAGTTGTTTTTT
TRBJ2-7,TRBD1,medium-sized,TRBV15,CATSRETGTGAYEQYF,TGTGCCACCAGCAGAGAAACCGGGACAGGGGCCTACGAGCAGTACTTC
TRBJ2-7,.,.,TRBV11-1,CASSSAAVGSYEQYF,TGTGCCAGCAGCTCGGCAGCGGTAGGGTCCTACGAGCAGTACTTC
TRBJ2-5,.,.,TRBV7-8,CASSLVPSQETQYF,TGTGCCAGCAGCTTAGTCCCATCCCAAGAGACCCAGTACTTC
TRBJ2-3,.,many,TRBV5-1,CASSLGHTNRVQDTQYF,TGCGCCAGCAGCTTGGGCCACACAAACAGGGTTCAAGATACGCAGTATTTT
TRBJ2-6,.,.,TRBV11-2,CASSLRGTVASGANVLTF,TGTGCCAGCAGCTTAAGAGGGACCGTAGCCTCTGGGGCCAACGTCCTGACTTTC
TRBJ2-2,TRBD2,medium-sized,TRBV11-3,CASSPLRGGAGELFF,TGTGCCAGCAGCCCCTTGCGGGGGGGGGCCGGGGAGCTGTTTTTT
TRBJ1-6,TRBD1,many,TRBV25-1,CASSDHRQGLISPLHF,TGTGCCAGCAGTGACCATCGACAGGGTTTGATTTCACCCCTCCACTTT
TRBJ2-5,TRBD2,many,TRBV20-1,CSASGRERIQETQYF,TGCAGTGCTAGTGGGCGGGAGCGTATCCAAGAGACCCAGTACTTC
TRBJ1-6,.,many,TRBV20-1,CSRPVPFDSPLHF,TGCAGCAGACCCGTCCCCTTCGATTCACCCCTCCACTTT
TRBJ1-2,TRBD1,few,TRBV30,CAWSGQGPNYGYTF,TGTGCCTGGAGTGGACAGGGACCTAACTATGGCTACACCTTC